Listed below are T cell receptor beta chains from one sample, sequenced in a study of blood T cell repertoires in COVID-19. Libraries were prepared by immunoSEQ multiplex PCR; TCRdb keeps only in-frame clonotypes and omits some of them. The sample has 140,000 or so clones, approximately 80% seen once. Sequenced material: peripheral blood. Every receptor here comes from a woman aged 60-75 years with acute or convalescent COVID-19. CDR3s include the opening cysteine and the closing phenylalanine or tryptophan. A D gene is named only where the DNA matches it firmly. Size values are once, few and many counts, or a class for expanded clones, and some rows have none.

NA | TRBD1 | TRBJ1-2 | TRBV19 | CASRPGQYDGYTF | TGTGCCAGTAGGCCGGGACAGTACGATGGCTACACCTTC
few | NA | TRBJ1-1 | TRBV9 | CASSVEGRVPTDTMNTEAFF | TGTGCCAGCAGCGTAGAGGGCAGGGTCCCGACAGATACCATGAACACTGAAGCTTTCTTT
NA | NA | TRBJ1-5 | TRBV6-6 | CASQAGRRFNQPQHF | TGTGCCAGCCAGGCGGGACGTAGATTCAATCAGCCCCAGCATTTT
NA | TRBD2 | TRBJ2-7 | TRBV18 | CASSPGTSGYEQYF | TGTGCCAGCTCACCGGGGACTAGCGGTTACGAGCAGTACTTC
few | NA | TRBJ2-7 | TRBV6-5 | CASRSRGSYEQYF | TGTGCCAGCAGGTCCAGGGGCTCCTACGAGCAGTACTTC
NA | NA | TRBJ2-5 | TRBV13 | CASSTLGPGEETQYF | TGTGCCAGCAGCACTCTCGGCCCCGGGGAAGAGACCCAGTACTTC
NA | TRBD1 | TRBJ2-1 | TRBV28 | CASSLLSWTGPYNEQFF | TGTGCCAGCAGTCTCCTATCCTGGACAGGGCCCTACAATGAGCAGTTCTTC
NA | TRBD1 | TRBJ1-6 | TRBV19 | CASGTGGWNSPLHF | TGTGCCAGTGGAACAGGGGGCTGGAATTCACCCCTCCACTTT
once | NA | TRBJ1-1 | TRBV19 | CASIKQGRRTEAFF | TGTGCCAGTATAAAGCAGGGGCGTAGGACTGAAGCTTTCTTT
NA | TRBD2 | TRBJ2-1 | TRBV5-1 | CASRSSGRDEQFF | TGCGCCAGCAGATCTAGCGGGAGGGATGAGCAGTTCTTC
NA | NA | TRBJ2-7 | TRBV6-1 | CASSGGGPRSSYEQYF | TGTGCCAGCAGTGGGGGGGGGCCTAGGAGCTCCTACGAGCAGTACTTC
NA | TRBD2 | TRBJ2-1 | TRBV7-9 | CASSFPTLAGPGEQFF | TGTGCCAGCAGCTTTCCTACTCTAGCGGGACCGGGAGAGCAGTTCTTC
NA | NA | TRBJ2-3 | TRBV9 | CASSVGGIYTQYF | TGTGCCAGCAGCGTAGGAGGCATTTATACGCAGTATTTT
NA | TRBD1 | TRBJ2-2 | TRBV5-1 | CASSPRTGWATGELFF | TGCGCCAGCAGCCCCCGGACAGGGTGGGCCACCGGGGAGCTGTTTTTT